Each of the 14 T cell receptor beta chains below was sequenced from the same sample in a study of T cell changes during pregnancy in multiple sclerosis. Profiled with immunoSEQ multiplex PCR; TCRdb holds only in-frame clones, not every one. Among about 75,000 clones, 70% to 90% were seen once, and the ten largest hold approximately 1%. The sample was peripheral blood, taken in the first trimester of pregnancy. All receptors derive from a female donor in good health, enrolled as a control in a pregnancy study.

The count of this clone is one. CDR3 region: CASRGGAGGFNEQFF. CDR3 nucleotides: TGTGCCAGCAGGGGGGGAGCGGGGGGTTTCAATGAGCAGTTCTTC. The chain is built from TRBV11-2 and TRBJ2-1, with 9 bases fitting TRBD2. The CDR3 runs to 15 residues. V lost 6 bases and J lost 6; bases outside the gene matches: 9. Germline lookup yields CDR1 SGHAT and CDR2 FQNNGV.

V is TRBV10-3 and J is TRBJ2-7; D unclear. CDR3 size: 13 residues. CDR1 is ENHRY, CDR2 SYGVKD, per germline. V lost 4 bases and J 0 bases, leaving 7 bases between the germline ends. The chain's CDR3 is CAISVSSSYEQYF. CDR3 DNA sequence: TGTGCCATCAGTGTGAGTAGCTCCTACGAGCAGTACTTC.

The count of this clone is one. The chain's CDR3 is CASSLKRGTNTEAFF. CDR3 DNA: TGTGCCAGCAGTTTAAAAAGGGGGACGAACACTGAAGCTTTCTTT. This chain uses TRBV27 with TRBJ1-1; D is perhaps TRBD1 (6 bases). This CDR3 has 15 amino acids. CDR1 and CDR2 from the germline V gene are MNHEY and SMNVEV (reference sequence). V was cut by 2 bases and J by 1 base, with 11 bases left in between.

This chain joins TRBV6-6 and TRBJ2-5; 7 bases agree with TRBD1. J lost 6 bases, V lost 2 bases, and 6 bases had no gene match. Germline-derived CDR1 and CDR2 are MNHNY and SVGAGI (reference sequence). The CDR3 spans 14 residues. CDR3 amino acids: CASSYEGAGKTQYF. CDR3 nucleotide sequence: TGTGCCAGCAGTTACGAGGGGGCCGGGAAGACCCAGTACTTC.

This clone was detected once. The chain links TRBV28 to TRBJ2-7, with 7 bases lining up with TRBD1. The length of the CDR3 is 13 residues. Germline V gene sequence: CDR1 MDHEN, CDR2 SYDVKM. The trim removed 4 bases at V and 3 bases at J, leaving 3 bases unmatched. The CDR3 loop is CASSYRGIYEQYF. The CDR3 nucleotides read TGTGCCAGCAGTTACAGGGGAATCTACGAGCAGTACTTC.

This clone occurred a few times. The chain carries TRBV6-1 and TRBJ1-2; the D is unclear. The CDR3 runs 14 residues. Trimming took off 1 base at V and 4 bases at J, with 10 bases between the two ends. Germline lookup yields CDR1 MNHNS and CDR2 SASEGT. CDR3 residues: CASSEGTLVYGYTF. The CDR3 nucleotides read TGTGCCAGCAGTGAAGGGACTCTGGTCTATGGCTACACCTTC.

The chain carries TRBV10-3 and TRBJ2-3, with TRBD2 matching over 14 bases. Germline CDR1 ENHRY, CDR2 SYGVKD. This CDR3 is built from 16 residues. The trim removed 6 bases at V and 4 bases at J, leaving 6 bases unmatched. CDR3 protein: CAISLTSGGASDTQYF. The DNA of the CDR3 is TGTGCCATCAGCTTGACTAGCGGGGGGGCATCAGATACGCAGTATTTT.

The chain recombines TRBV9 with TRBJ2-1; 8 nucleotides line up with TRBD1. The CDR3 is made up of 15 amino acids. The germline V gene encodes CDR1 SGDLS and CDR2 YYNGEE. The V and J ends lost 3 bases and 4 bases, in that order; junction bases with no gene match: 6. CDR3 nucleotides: TGTGCCAGCAGCGCGAACCGGGACAGGTACAATGAGCAGTTCTTC. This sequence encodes CASSANRDRYNEQFF.

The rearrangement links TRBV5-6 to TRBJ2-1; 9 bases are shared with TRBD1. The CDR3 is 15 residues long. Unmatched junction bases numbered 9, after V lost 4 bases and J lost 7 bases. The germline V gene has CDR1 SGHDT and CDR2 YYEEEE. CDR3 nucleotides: TGTGCCAGCAGCCGGACAGGGGACGGGCCTAATGAGCAGTTCTTC. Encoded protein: CASSRTGDGPNEQFF.

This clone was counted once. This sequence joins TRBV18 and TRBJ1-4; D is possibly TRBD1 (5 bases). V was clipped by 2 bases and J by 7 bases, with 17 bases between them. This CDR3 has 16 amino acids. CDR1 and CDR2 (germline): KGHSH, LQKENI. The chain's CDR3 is CASSPNTYRSSEKLFF. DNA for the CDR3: TGTGCCAGCTCACCAAACACCTACAGGTCCTCTGAAAAACTGTTTTTT.

The CDR3 nucleotides are TGTGCCCTATCCCCGGGTCTAAACACCATATATTTT. It specifies CALSPGLNTIYF. The V and J genes are TRBV10-3 and TRBJ1-3; no definite D call. CDR1 is ENHRY and CDR2 is SYGVKD in the germline V gene. The CDR3 has 12 amino acids. V was pared by 11 bases and J by 6 bases, with 14 bases between.

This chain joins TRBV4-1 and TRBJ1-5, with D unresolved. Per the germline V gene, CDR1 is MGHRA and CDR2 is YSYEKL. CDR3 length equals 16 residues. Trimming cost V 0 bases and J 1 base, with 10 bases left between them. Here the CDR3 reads CASSQEGAGSNQPQHF. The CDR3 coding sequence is TGCGCCAGCAGCCAAGAGGGCGCAGGAAGCAATCAGCCCCAGCATTTT.

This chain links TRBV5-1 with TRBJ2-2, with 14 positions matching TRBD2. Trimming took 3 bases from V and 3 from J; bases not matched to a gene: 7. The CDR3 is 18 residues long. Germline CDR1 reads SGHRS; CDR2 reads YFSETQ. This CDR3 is CASSSRLAGGPYTGELFF. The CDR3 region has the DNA TGCGCCAGCAGCTCCAGACTAGCGGGGGGGCCGTACACCGGGGAGCTGTTTTTT.

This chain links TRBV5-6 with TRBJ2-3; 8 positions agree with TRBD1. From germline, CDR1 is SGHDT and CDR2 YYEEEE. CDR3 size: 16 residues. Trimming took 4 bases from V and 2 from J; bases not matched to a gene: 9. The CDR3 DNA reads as TGTGCCAGCAGCCCCCCCCCGACAGGGGCCACAGATACGCAGTATTTT. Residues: CASSPPPTGATDTQYF.